This T cell receptor beta chain comes out of a study of shared T cell receptors in the human thymus. TCRdb's copy holds only in-frame clones and misses some; the assay was immunoSEQ multiplex PCR. The sample contains 650,000 to 950,000 clones, around 85% of which appear only once. The CDR3 has 19 residues. The V gene lost 2 bases and the J gene lost 1 base, with 18 bases spanning the gap. CDR1 and CDR2 (germline): MDHEN, SYDVKM. This same sample was also taken into another study, of human thymus T cells. That investigation notes: Healthy Finnish infants undergoing corrective surgery for congenital heart defects were used as donors. Thymus tissue for the work was resected from patients undergoing corrective heart surgery. Across thymic and blood repertoires, the usage of V and J genes appeared to be biased. Related studies noted strongly shared thymic repertoires across unrelated people.

This rearrangement joins TRBV28 to TRBJ2-6; no definite D call. The TCR was taken from a girl under three years old with a congenital heart defect. Sequenced: thymocytes. CDR3 bases: TGTGCCAGCAGTTTAGACCGATTGCTGACTCCGTCTGGGGCCAACGTCCTGACTTTC. It translates to CASSLDRLLTPSGANVLTF.